This T cell receptor beta chain was profiled in a study of beta chain features in type 1 diabetes. Study at large: What patients shared with healthy donors was a similar profile of age, gender and cell yields. Sorted cells examined across all samples numbered about 110,000,000.

The CDR3 sequence is 11 residues long. Trimming stripped 6 bases from V and 2 bases from J, with 3 bases between. Germline V CDR1 and CDR2: SEHNR, FQNEAQ (reference sequence). The whole isolated RNA underwent reverse transcription, so sequencing captured expressed TCRB transcripts. Method: immunoSEQ multiplex PCR; TCRdb's copy keeps in-frame clones and lacks some. The table records a few hundred thousand clones, 14% of them present only once. As for this clone: Its antigen is as yet unknown.

The study's findings and limits: Fewer insertions but more deletions were seen at VDJ junctions in type 1 diabetes patients. Any HLA-type effect on TCRB rearrangement remained unresolved here. Type 1 diabetes patients had TCRB CDR3s that were shorter (moderately but significantly so) in all four CD4+ subsets.

The chain employs TRBV7-9 and TRBJ2-3; D call uncertain. This sequence originates from a man aged 25-40 years with type 1 diabetes. Sequenced material: naive CD4+ T cells from blood. CDR3 in amino acids: CASSNTDTQYF. CDR3 nucleotide sequence: TGTGCCAGCAGTAACACAGATACGCAGTATTTT.